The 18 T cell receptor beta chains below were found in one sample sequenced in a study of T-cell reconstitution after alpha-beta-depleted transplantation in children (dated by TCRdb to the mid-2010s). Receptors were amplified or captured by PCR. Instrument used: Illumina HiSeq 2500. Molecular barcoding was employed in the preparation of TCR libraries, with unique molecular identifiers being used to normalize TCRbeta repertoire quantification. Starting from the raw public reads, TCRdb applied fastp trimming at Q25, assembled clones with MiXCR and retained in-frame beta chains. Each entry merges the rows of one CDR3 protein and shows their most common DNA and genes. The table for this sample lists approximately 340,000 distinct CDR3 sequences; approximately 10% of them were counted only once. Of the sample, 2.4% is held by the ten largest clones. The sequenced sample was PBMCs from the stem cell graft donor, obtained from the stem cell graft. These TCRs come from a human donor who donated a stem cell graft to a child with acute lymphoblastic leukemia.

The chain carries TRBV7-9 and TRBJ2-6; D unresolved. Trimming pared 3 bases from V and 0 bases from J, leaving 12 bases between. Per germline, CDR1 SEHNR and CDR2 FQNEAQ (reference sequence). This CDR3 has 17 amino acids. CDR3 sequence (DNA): TGTGCCAGCAGCTTTTCGTATCAGGTCTCTGGGGCCAACGTCCTGACTTTC. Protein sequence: CASSFSYQVSGANVLTF.

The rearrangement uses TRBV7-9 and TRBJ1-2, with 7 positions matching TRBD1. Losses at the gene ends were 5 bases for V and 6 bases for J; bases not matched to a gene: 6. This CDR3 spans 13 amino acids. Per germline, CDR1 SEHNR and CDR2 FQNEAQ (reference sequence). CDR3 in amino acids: CASSRGQADGYTF. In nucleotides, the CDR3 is TGTGCCAGCAGCCGAGGACAGGCCGATGGCTACACCTTC. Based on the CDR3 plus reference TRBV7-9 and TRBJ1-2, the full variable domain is DTGVSQNPRHKITKRGQNVTFRCDPISEHNRLYWYRQTLGQGPEFLTYFQNEAQLEKSRLLSDRFSAERPKGSFSTLEIQRTEQGDSAMYLCASSRGQADGYTFGSGTRLTVV.

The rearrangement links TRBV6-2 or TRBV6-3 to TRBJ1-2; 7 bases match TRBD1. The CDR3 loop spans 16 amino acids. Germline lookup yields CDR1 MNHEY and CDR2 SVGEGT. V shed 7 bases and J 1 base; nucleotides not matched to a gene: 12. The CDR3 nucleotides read TGTGCCAGCATCCAACACAGGGGCGCGTTTAACTATGGCTACACCTTC. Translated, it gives CASIQHRGAFNYGYTF.

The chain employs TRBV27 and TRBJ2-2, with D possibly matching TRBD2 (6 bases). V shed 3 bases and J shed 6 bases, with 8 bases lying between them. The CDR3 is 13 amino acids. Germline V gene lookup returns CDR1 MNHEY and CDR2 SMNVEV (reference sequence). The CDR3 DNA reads TGTGCCAGCAGTTTGGGACTGCCCGGGGAGCTGTTTTTT. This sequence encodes CASSLGLPGELFF.

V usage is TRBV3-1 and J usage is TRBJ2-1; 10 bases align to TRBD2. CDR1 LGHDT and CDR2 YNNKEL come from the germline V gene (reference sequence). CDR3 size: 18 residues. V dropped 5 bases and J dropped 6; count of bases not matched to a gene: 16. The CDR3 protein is CASSKGLAGVGGINEQFF. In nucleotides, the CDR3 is TGTGCCAGCAGCAAAGGGCTAGCGGGAGTTGGGGGGATCAATGAGCAGTTCTTC.

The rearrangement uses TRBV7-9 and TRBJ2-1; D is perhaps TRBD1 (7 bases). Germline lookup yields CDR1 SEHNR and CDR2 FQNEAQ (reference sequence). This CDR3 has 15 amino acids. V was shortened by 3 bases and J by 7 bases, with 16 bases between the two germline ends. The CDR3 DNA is TGTGCCAGCAGCTTTACAGGGGCCCGGGAGAATGAGCAGTTCTTC. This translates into CASSFTGARENEQFF.

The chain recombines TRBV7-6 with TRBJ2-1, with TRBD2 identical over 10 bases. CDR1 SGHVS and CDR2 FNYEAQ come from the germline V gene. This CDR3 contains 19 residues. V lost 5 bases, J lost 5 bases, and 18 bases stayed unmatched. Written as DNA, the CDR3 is TGTGCCAGCAGCCCGCCGGGTAGCGGGAGGAGGATTGGGGACAATGAGCAGTTCTTC. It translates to CASSPPGSGRRIGDNEQFF. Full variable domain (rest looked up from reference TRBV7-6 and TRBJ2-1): GAGVSQSPRYKVTKRGQDVALRCDPISGHVSLYWYRQALGQGPEFLTYFNYEAQQDKSGLPNDRFSAERPEGSISTLTIQRTEQRDSAMYRCASSPPGSGRRIGDNEQFFGPGTRLTVL.

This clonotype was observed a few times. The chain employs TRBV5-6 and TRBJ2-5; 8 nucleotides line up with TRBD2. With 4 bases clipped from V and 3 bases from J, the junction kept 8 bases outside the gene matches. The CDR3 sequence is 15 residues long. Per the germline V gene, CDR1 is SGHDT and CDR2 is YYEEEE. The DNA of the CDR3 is TGTGCCAGCAGCCCAATCGGGGGGGCCGAAGAGACCCAGTACTTC. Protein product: CASSPIGGAEETQYF. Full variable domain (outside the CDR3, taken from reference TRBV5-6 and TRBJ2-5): DAGVTQSPTHLIKTRGQQVTLRCSPKSGHDTVSWYQQALGQGPQFIFQYYEEEERQRGNFPDRFSGHQFPNYSSELNVNALLLGDSALYLCASSPIGGAEETQYFGPGTRLLVL.

Here the CDR3 reads CASSRGTKAYEQYF. In nucleotides, the CDR3 is TGCGCCAGCAGCCGGGGGACCAAAGCCTACGAGCAGTACTTC. V gene TRBV4-3 combines with J gene TRBJ2-7, with D possibly being TRBD1 or TRBD2 (5 bases each). Germline V gene data show CDR1 as LGHNA and CDR2 as YSLEER. The ends were cut back, 4 bases at V and 2 bases at J, with 12 bases in the middle. The CDR3 has 14 residues.

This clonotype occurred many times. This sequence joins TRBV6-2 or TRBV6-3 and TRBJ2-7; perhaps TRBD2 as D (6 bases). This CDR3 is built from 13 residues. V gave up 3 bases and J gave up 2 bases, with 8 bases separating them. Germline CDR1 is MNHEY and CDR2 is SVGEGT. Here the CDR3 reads CASSYGTPYEQYF. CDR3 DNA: TGTGCCAGCAGTTATGGGACTCCCTACGAGCAGTACTTC.

Written as DNA, the CDR3 is TGTGCCAGCAGCCAAGGGCCCCGACAGCTCAATGAGCAGTTCTTC. This translates into CASSQGPRQLNEQFF. The chain employs TRBV4-2 and TRBJ2-1; TRBD1 might be the D (5 bases). The CDR3 is made up of 15 amino acids. Germline V gene lookup returns CDR1 LGHNA and CDR2 YNFKEQ. Trimming took off 1 base at V and 6 bases at J, with 13 bases between the two ends.

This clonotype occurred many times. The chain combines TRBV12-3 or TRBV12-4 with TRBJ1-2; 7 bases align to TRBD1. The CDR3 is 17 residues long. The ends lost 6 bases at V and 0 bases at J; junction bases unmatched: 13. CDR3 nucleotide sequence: TGTGCCAGCAGCTACCCCCCCCGACAGGGAGCTAACTATGGCTACACCTTC. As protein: CASSYPPRQGANYGYTF.

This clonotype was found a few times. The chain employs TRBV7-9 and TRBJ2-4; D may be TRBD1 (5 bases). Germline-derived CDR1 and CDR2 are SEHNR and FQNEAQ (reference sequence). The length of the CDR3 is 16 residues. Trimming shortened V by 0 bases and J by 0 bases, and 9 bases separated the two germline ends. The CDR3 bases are TGTGCCAGCAGCTTAGCTGGACACCTAGCCAAAAACATTCAGTACTTC. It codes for CASSLAGHLAKNIQYF.

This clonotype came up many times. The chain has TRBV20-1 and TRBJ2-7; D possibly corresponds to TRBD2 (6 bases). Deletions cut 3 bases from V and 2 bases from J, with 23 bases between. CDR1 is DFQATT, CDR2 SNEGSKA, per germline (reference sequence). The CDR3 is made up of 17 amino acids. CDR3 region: CSASRFGLSGRTYEQYF. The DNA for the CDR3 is TGCAGTGCTAGTAGGTTTGGTCTAAGCGGGCGGACCTACGAGCAGTACTTC.

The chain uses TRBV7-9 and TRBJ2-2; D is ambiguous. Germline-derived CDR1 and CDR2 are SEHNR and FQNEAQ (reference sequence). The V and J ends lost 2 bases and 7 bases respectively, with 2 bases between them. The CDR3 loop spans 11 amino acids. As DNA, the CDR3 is TGTGCCAGCAGCTTATTCGGGGAGCTGTTTTTT. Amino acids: CASSLFGELFF. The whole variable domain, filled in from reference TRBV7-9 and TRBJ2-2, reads DTGVSQNPRHKITKRGQNVTFRCDPISEHNRLYWYRQTLGQGPEFLTYFQNEAQLEKSRLLSDRFSAERPKGSFSTLEIQRTEQGDSAMYLCASSLFGELFFGEGSRLTVL.

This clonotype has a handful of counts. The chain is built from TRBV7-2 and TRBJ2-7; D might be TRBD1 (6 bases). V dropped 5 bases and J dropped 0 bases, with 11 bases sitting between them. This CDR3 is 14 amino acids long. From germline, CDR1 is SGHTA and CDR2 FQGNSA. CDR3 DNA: TGTGCCAGCAGCCCCGACAGGTACTCCTACGAGCAGTACTTC. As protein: CASSPDRYSYEQYF.

CDR3 sequence: CASSLGSRDRVPPGELFF. The CDR3 bases are TGTGCCAGCAGCTTGGGGTCCCGGGACAGGGTTCCCCCCGGGGAGCTGTTTTTT. The chain carries TRBV11-2 and TRBJ2-2; TRBD1 aligns across 9 bases. This CDR3 region has 18 residues. V gave up 3 bases and J gave up 6 bases; unmatched junction bases: 14. Germline V gene lookup returns CDR1 SGHAT and CDR2 FQNNGV. The variable domain in full, with the rest retrieved from reference TRBV11-2 and TRBJ2-2, is EAGVAQSPRYKIIEKRQSVAFWCNPISGHATLYWYQQILGQGPKLLIQFQNNGVVDDSQLPKDRFSAERLKGVDSTLKIQPAKLEDSAVYLCASSLGSRDRVPPGELFFGEGSRLTVL.

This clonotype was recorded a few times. The DNA for the CDR3 is TGTGCCAGCAGCTTAGAACTGTGGGGGAATGAGCAGTTCTTC. It is translated as CASSLELWGNEQFF. J is TRBJ2-1 and V is TRBV7-9; perhaps D is TRBD1 or TRBD2 (5 bases each). This CDR3 comprises 14 residues. The V and J ends lost 1 base and 7 bases respectively, with 11 bases between them. Germline CDR1 and CDR2: SEHNR and FQNEAQ (reference sequence).